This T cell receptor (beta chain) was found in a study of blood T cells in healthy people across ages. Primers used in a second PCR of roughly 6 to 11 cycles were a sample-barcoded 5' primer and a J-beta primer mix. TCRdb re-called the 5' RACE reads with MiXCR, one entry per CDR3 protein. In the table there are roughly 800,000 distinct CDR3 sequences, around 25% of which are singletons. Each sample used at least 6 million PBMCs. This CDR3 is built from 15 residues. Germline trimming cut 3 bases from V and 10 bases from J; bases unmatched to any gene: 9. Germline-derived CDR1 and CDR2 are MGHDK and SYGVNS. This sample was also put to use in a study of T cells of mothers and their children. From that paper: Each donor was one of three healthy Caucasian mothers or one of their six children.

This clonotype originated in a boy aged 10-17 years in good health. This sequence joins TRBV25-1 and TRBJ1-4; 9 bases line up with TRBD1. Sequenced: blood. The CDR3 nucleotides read TGTGCCAGCAGTGAGATACAGGGGGCGCAGGGAAAACTGTTTTTT. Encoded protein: CASSEIQGAQGKLFF. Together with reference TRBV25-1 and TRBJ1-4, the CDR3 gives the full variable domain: EADIYQTPRYLVIGTGKKITLECSQTMGHDKMYWYQQDPGMELHLIHYSYGVNSTEKGDLSSESTVSRIRTEHFPLTLESARPSHTSQYLCASSEIQGAQGKLFFGSGTQLSVL.